This TCR beta chain was recorded in a study of blood T cell repertoires in COVID-19. Profiled with immunoSEQ multiplex PCR; TCRdb holds only in-frame clones, not every one. The sample holds approximately 230,000 clones; around 83% are singletons and the top ten take roughly 5.7%. This clone was detected once. Per germline, CDR1 MNHNY and CDR2 SVGAGI (reference sequence). Trimming removed 6 bases at V and 2 bases at J, with 4 bases between. The length of the CDR3 is 12 residues. The chain has TRBV6-6 and TRBJ2-2; no clear D gene. This TCR came from a man older than 75 with acute or convalescent COVID-19. Material: peripheral blood. The CDR3 here is CASRYNTGELFF. In DNA, the CDR3 is TGTGCCAGCAGATATAACACCGGGGAGCTGTTTTTT.